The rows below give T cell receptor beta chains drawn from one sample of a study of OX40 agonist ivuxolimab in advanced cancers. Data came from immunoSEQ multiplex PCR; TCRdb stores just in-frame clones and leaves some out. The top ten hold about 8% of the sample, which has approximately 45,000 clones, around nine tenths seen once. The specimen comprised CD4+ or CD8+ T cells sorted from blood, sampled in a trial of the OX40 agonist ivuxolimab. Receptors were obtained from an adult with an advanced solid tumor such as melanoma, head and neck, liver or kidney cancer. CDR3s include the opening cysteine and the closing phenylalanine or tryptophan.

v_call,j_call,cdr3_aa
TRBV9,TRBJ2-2,CASSVEPGAAAGELFF
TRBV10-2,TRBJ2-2,CASSESPSGRAGELFF
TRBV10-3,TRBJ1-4,CATPKATNEKLFF
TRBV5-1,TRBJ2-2,CASSLTGETGELFF
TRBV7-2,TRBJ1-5,CASSLDGGSNQPQHF
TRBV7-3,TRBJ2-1,CASSQGGGSGSVEQFF
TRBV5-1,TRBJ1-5,CASSLEGLSNQPQHF
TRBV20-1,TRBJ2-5,CKIGVSETQYF
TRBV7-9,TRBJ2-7,CASSLALAGTTEQYF
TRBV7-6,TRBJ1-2,CASSSGQSNYGYTF
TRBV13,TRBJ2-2,CASSQNTGELFF